The clone carrying this T cell receptor (beta chain) has a single count. What it binds is not known. This specimen belongs to a study of cytomegalovirus exposure and HLA in healthy donors. Study summary: The roughly 120 validation repertoires matched the approximately 670 first-cohort repertoires in platform, a later analysis reported. Study-wide results and caveats: Researchers reported that a few CMV-associated chains were confirmed in vitro as CMV antigen-specific. The study listed roughly 150 cytomegalovirus-associated TCR beta chains.

Donors were drawn from the approximately 120-subject validation cohort, separate from the roughly 700-subject first cohort. The assay was immunoSEQ multiplex PCR, and TCRdb's table has in-frame clones only and misses some. The sample includes under 400,000 clones, roughly 85% of them seen just once. Germline V gene data show CDR1 as SEHNR and CDR2 as FQNEAQ (reference sequence). The V gene lost 11 bases and the J gene lost 0 bases, with 13 bases spanning the gap. The CDR3 runs 13 residues. The sample comprised PBMCs. This sequence originates from a woman younger than 30 in good health and CMV-seronegative. The chain carries TRBV7-9 and TRBJ1-1; D is perhaps TRBD1 (6 bases). The CDR3 DNA sequence: TGTGCCGGCCAGGGGCGGATGAACACTGAAGCTTTCTTT. Encoded protein: CAGQGRMNTEAFF.